The T cell receptor (beta chain) described here comes from a study of blood T cell repertoires in COVID-19. The ends were cut back, 1 base at V and 5 bases at J, with 17 bases in the middle. Germline loops: CDR1 LGHDT, CDR2 YNNKEL (reference sequence). The CDR3 contains 16 residues. Repertoires were generated with immunoSEQ multiplex PCR, while TCRdb's copy carries only in-frame clones and drops some. This table has roughly 110,000 clones, approximately 84% appearing once. This sequence joins TRBV3-1 (or the pseudogene TRBV3-2) and TRBJ2-5; TRBD2 is a possible D gene (7 bases). The sequence derives from a woman in her sixties with acute or convalescent COVID-19. The sample comprised peripheral blood. CDR3 residues: CASSQVGGGPGETQYF. Here the CDR3 DNA reads TGTGCCAGCAGCCAAGTTGGCGGGGGCCCCGGGGAGACCCAGTACTTC.